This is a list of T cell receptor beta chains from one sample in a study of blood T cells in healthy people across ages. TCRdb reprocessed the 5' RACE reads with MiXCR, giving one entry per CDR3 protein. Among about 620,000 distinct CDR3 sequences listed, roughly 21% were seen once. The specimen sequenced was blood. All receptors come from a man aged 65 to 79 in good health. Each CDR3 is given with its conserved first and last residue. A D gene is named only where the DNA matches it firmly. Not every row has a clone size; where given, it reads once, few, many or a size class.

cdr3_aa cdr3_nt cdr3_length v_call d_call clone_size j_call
CASSQARGLETQYF TGCGCCAGCAGCCAAGCGAGGGGATTGGAGACCCAGTACTTC 14 TRBV4-3 NA few TRBJ2-5
CASSRMKDRGGETRYF TGTGCCAGCAGCCGAATGAAGGACAGGGGAGGCGAGACCCGGTACTTC 16 TRBV6-1 TRBD1 NA TRBJ2-5
CASGLRYNEQFF TGTGCTAGTGGTCTCAGATACAATGAGCAGTTCTTC 12 TRBV12-5 NA few TRBJ2-1
CSARDEMSYEQYF TGCAGTGCTAGAGATGAGATGTCCTACGAGCAGTACTTC 13 TRBV20-1 NA NA TRBJ2-7
CASSLGFADTQYF TGTGCCAGCAGCTTGGGTTTTGCAGATACGCAGTATTTT 13 TRBV7-8 NA few TRBJ2-3
CSVEDKLAGETQYF TGCAGCGTTGAAGATAAGCTGGCAGGAGAGACCCAGTACTTC 14 TRBV29-1 NA few TRBJ2-5
CASSFRGREKETQYF TGTGCCAGCAGCTTCAGGGGTCGGGAAAAAGAGACCCAGTACTTC 15 TRBV7-2 NA many TRBJ2-5
CASSQVTGTANTGELFF TGCGCCAGCAGCCAAGTAACTGGGACAGCGAACACCGGGGAGCTGTTTTTT 17 TRBV4-3 TRBD1 few TRBJ2-2
CASSKDRAQHF TGTGCCAGCAGTAAGGACAGGGCCCAGCATTTT 11 TRBV12-3/TRBV12-4 TRBD1 NA TRBJ1-5
CASSYPGQGADTQYF TGTGCCAGCAGTTACCCGGGACAGGGTGCAGATACGCAGTATTTT 15 TRBV6-6 TRBD1 NA TRBJ2-3
CSARLAGGSSSYNEQFF TGCAGTGCTAGACTAGCGGGAGGGTCTAGCTCCTACAATGAGCAGTTCTTC 17 TRBV20-1 TRBD2 few TRBJ2-1